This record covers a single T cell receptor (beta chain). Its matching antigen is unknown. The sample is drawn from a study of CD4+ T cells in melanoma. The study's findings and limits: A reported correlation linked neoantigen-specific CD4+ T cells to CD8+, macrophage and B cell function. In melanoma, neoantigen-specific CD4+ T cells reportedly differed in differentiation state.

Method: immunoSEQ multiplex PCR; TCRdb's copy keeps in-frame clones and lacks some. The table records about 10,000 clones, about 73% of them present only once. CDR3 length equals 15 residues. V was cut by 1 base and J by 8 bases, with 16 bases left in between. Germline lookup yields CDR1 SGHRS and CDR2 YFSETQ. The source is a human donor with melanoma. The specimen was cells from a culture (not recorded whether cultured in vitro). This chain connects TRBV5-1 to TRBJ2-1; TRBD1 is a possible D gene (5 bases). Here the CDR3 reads CASSLTRVTYHEQFF. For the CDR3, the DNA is TGCGCCAGCAGCTTGACCAGGGTGACTTATCATGAGCAGTTCTTC.